This section outlines one TCR beta chain sequence together with its context. Its antigen is currently not known. The input lacks base qualities; no much larger clone sits a single base away. The sample originates from a study of cytomegalovirus exposure and HLA in healthy donors (dated 2017 in TCRdb). Turning to the overall study: In an earlier analysis of 587 of the donors, approximately 300 Gb of sequence data and some 120 million unique TCR beta sequences from about 180 million T cells were reported. An earlier analysis of around 540 of the donors applied high-throughput TCR beta sequencing to assess whether each TCR beta V gene segment acted as functional or pseudogenic. Rather than using new phenotypic data, the later analysis identified candidate immune exposures from TCR beta sequences and from how often those sequences occurred across donors. In a later genetic analysis, genome-wide SNP genotypes for about 55% of the roughly 700 donors were used, and that subset was treated as a discovery cohort. The number of donors typed differed by locus, with about 620-630 for A, B, C, DRB1 and DQB1, more than 500 for DQA1, about 610 for DPA1, and 450 to 480 for DPB1. Roughly 300 gigabases of sequencing data and 80 million or so unique TCR sequences were included in an early release covering over 600 HLA-typed donors. Donor age, sex, ethnicity and CMV serostatus were compiled together with the repertoire data. Because of strong linkage in the cohort, roughly five DR-DQ haplotypes were treated as single units for association and clustering. Along with the approximately 620-subject first cohort, a separate validation cohort of approximately 110 different subjects was used. The study used immunosequencing to profile the T cell repertoires of under 700 subjects and linked those repertoires to cytomegalovirus serostatus. Among under 450 genotyped donors of the cohort, an average of around 240,000 unique TCR beta nucleotide sequences were sequenced per donor, roughly 20% of them non-productive. Both class I and class II loci were covered by HLA typing, at four-digit resolution. All discovery cohort repertoires had been generated on a single sequencing platform. The study aimed to test whether cataloging public T cell receptors could reveal signatures of past pathogen exposure. Among the approximately 420 genotyped donors, approximately 82% belonged to the genetic ancestry cluster associated with self-reported Caucasian donors. To study patterns of TCR occurrence, a later analysis re-analyzed previously published TCR beta repertoires from under 750 donors and added high-resolution HLA genotyping. To predict cytomegalovirus infection status, the study combined high-throughput TCR immunosequencing, statistical association of individual TCRs with disease status, and machine learning. Study-wide conclusions, independent of this receptor: When HLA alleles, especially DR and DQ, strongly co-occurred, TCR associations were difficult to assign to individual alleles. Compared with equally common non-associated chains, HLA-associated TCR beta chains in a later analysis were more clonally expanded and had lower generation probabilities. It was suggested by the authors that the approach could potentially be generalized to other disease states and immunological phenotypes. The study gave a list of 150 to 200 TCR beta chains associated with cytomegalovirus. Some IMGT-functional V segments, including TRBV6-2 and TRBV6-3, could not be distinguished by the 87-base-pair reads and were therefore excluded. Linkage disequilibrium might explain the correlated functional status among segregating V segments, but an unknown experimental factor could not be excluded. In vitro tests confirmed that a few of the cytomegalovirus-associated TCR beta chains recognize cytomegalovirus antigens. Most TCR sequences were seen in very few donors, while some public TCRs were found in many individuals. Because HLA typing was unavailable for some donors at each locus, only the typed subset was used in association tests. A cluster of highly shared sequence variants was judged likely to represent a technical artifact of the sequencing pipeline. According to a later analysis, parvovirus B19, influenza, CMV and Epstein-Barr virus appeared linked to several top co-occurrence clusters. An association between a missense DCLRE1C variant and V-gene and J-gene trimming of TCR beta chains was found in a later genetic analysis and replicated in an independent cohort. Broadly in line with IMGT annotations, most TCR beta V segments showed up in productive rearrangements about 87% or about 30% of the time in an earlier analysis of 450 to 600 of the donors. A later analysis found that TCR association rates varied across HLA loci, with DRB1 alleles showing the most associated TCRs and HLA-C alleles the fewest. Immune exposure information for the cohort was limited to CMV serostatus. The classifier was reported to diagnose cytomegalovirus status with high specificity and sensitivity in both the original and validation cohorts. Most CMV-associated TCR beta chains appeared to be HLA-restricted in a later analysis, and the HLA associations seemed to be driven largely by CMV exposure. This cohort had only TCR beta chains sequenced, and the lack of alpha or paired-chain data limited which features could be detected. Over 15 rarely observed V segments, including chromosome 9 orphons, were excluded from the earlier analysis of some 590 of the donors because counts were too low. Sequencing depth was assumed to be roughly uniform across donors in the presence/absence analyses, though that assumption may not hold. A further reported finding was that TCR beta sequences accurately predicted the HLA-A and HLA-B alleles for most subjects in the first cohort. At a false discovery rate of 0.05, a later analysis linked about 16,000 TCR beta sequences to specific HLA alleles. According to a later genetic analysis, donors in an Asian-associated ancestry cluster had fewer N-insertions in productive TCRs than the approximately 630-donor mean.

Library generation was performed with the immunoSEQ multiplex PCR assay. For the multiplex PCR, a mixture combining 60 forward primers for TCR Vbeta segments and 13 reverse primers for TCR Jbeta segments was used. The CDR3 region of rearranged TCR beta genes was amplified from genomic DNA with a multiplex PCR assay. The amplified TCR beta libraries were sequenced on the Illumina HiSeq System as 87-base-pair reads. From the authors' description of their analysis: A later analysis counted tens of millions of unique TCR beta chains across the 550 to 800 repertoires, and roughly 9.9 million of these chains were shared by at least two donors. A nearest-neighbor algorithm error-corrected the raw reads and collapsed the reads into unique sequences, merging closely related sequences to remove PCR and sequencing errors. Alignment of CDR3 sequences to IMGT reference sequences was used to assign V, D and J gene segments. For a sequence to be retained, at least a six-nucleotide match to both a V gene segment and a J gene segment was required. A rearrangement was called productive if the CDR3 had no stop codons and remained in frame with V and J, and every other rearrangement was called non-productive. CDR3 was defined by IMGT convention, running from the second conserved V-encoded cysteine to the conserved J-encoded phenylalanine. The earlier analysis of 500 to 600 of the donors excluded sequences that lacked an unambiguous match to a single V gene segment. An earlier analysis of 587 of the donors called V segments functional above 56.7% productive rearrangements and segregating when the between-donor standard deviation exceeded 5%. A statistical classification framework was built to diagnose cytomegalovirus status from the catalog of TCR beta chain sequences. In a later analysis, TCR nucleotide sequences were compared against IMGT/GENE-DB human TR gene sequences so that V and J genes could be assigned. In a later analysis, CDR3 sequences and most-parsimonious VDJ recombination scenarios were assigned using the TCRdist pipeline. In a later analysis, each TCR beta chain was defined by its CDR3 amino acid sequence together with its V-gene family, and reads lacking a unique V-gene family were excluded. As a way to deal with suspected cross-contamination and a sequencing artifact, a later analysis dropped 500 to 700 nucleotide sequences that were highly shared and had low generation probability. In a later analysis, a clonal expansion index for each public chain was calculated from normalized within-repertoire ranks of inferred template counts. In a later analysis, generation probabilities were computed using a VDJ recombination model fitted to out-of-frame rearrangements, and the results were checked against IGoR. A later analysis scored TCR-TCR, TCR-HLA and TCR-CMV co-occurrence with hypergeometric tests, applying a repertoire-size bias correction to TCR pairs. A later analysis estimated false discovery rates by permuting HLA or CMV assignments 20 times. In a later analysis, co-occurring TCRs were grouped using DBSCAN, and TCRdist sequence similarity was added for clustering within HLA-allele-positive subsets. Co-occurrence clustering excluded repertoires with fewer than 30,000 or more than 120,000 public chains, plus five with anomalous nucleotide sharing. This immuneACCESS table, as held by TCRdb, lists in-frame sequences with V and J called but not all clones. Of the missing ones, under half trace to an unresolved V gene in checked studies; the others have no known cause. V, J and clone size were drawn from that table, and D and trimming were deduced from the DNA. The sample contains 200,000 to 250,000 clones, around 88% of them found a single time. The leading ten clones occupy approximately 1% of the sample.

From a lookup of the germline V gene, CDR1 and CDR2 are LGHNA and YNFKEQ. The CDR3 spans 17 residues, from the cysteine through the phenylalanine. Only the CDR3 DNA stays, 51 bases, in frame from base 1. For this chain, trimming is 4 bases at the V end and 4 bases at the J end, and the number of junction bases without a gene match is 10. The cohort consisted of 600 to 700 healthy bone marrow donors. All cohort members were sampled while nominally healthy, although unrecorded immune exposures were likely present. The donor tested CMV seronegative and was one of the 352 seronegative cohort members. A peripheral blood sample was provided by each donor, and peripheral blood mononuclear cells were used for TCR beta sequencing. The Qiagen DNeasy Blood Extraction Kit was used to extract genomic DNA from the blood cell samples.

Sequencing input: PBMCs. The receptor comes from a young woman in good health and CMV-seronegative. The chain uses TRBV4-2 and TRBJ2-6; 7 nucleotides in the junction match TRBD1. CDR3 reads: CASSPSRGSTGANVLTF. The bases read TGTGCCAGCAGCCCGAGCAGGGGGTCAACCGGGGCCAACGTCCTGACTTTC.